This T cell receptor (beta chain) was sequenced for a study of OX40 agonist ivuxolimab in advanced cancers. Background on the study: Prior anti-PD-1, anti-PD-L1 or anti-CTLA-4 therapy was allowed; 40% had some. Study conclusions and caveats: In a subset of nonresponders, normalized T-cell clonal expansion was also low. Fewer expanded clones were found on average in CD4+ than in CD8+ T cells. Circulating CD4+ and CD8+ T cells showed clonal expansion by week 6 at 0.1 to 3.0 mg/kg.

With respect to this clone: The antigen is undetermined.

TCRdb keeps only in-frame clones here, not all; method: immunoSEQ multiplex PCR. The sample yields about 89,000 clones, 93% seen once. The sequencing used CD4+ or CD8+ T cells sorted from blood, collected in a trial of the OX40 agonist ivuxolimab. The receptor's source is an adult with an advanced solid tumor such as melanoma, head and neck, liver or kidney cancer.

The CDR3: CASSPTGGANYGYTF. CDR3 nucleotide sequence: TGCGCCAGCAGCCCTACAGGGGGAGCTAACTATGGCTACACCTTC. The chain is built from TRBV10-2 and TRBJ1-2; 8 positions agree with TRBD1. The length of the CDR3 is 15 residues. The ends lost 6 bases at V and 0 bases at J; junction bases unmatched: 6. CDR1 WSHSY and CDR2 SAAADI come from the germline V gene.